This T cell receptor (beta chain) was identified in a study of cytomegalovirus exposure and HLA in healthy donors. The PCR contained 60 Vbeta and 13 Jbeta primers. The data were produced by immunoSEQ multiplex PCR, yet TCRdb's version contains in-frame clones alone and is incomplete. The sample consists of about 88,000 clones, less than 70% of them appearing once. In its sample, this clone was seen once. The length of the CDR3 is 12 residues. In germline, CDR1 is MDHEN, CDR2 SYDVKM. V was cut by 8 bases and J by 3 bases, with 10 bases left in between. Regarding donors, all were healthy bone marrow donors.

This sequence joins TRBV28 and TRBJ2-5, with D unclear. The sequence was collected from a man aged 50 to 60 in good health and CMV-seronegative. The sequenced sample was PBMCs. CDR3 sequence (DNA): TGTGCCAGCGGCCTAGGTGAAGAGACCCAGTACTTC. Encoded protein: CASGLGEETQYF.